These 5 T cell receptor beta chains originate from one sample sequenced in a study of CD8 T cells in Susac syndrome. cDNA came from around 0.54 to 1 ug RNA primed by random hexamers. TCRdb processed the immunoSEQ multiplex PCR reads anew with MiXCR; each CDR3 protein has one entry. Of 150,000 to 200,000 distinct CDR3 sequences in the sample, approximately 94% were seen once. The source material was CD4+ T cells from PBMCs. These receptor sequences come from a human donor with multiple sclerosis.

The rearrangement links TRBV5-1 to TRBJ2-7; D is ambiguous. The CDR3 runs 12 residues. The V end was cut by 0 bases, the J end by 7 bases, with 8 bases between. Germline loops: CDR1 SGHRS, CDR2 YFSETQ. The CDR3 DNA follows: TGCGCCAGCAGCTTGGTCGGGCCTGAGCAGTACTTC. The encoded protein is CASSLVGPEQYF.

The rearrangement joins TRBV12-3 or TRBV12-4 to TRBJ1-1; D unclear. This CDR3 region has 14 residues. Deletions cut 6 bases from V and 1 base from J, with 12 bases between. In nucleotides, the CDR3 is TGTGCCAGCAGGGACGAGGGCAGGAACACTGAAGCTTTCTTT. Protein sequence: CASRDEGRNTEAFF.

This chain joins TRBV19 and TRBJ2-1, with D hard to call. In germline, CDR1 is LNHDA, CDR2 SQIVND (reference sequence). The CDR3 covers 15 residues. V dropped 9 bases and J dropped 9 bases, with 24 bases sitting between them. The CDR3 spells CASHKDASRAFEQFF. CDR3 bases: TGTGCCAGCCACAAGGATGCTAGTCGTGCTTTTGAGCAGTTCTTC.

The CDR3 bases are TGTGCCACCTTACGGACTAGCGGGAGTGGGACGAACACCGGGGAGCTGTTTTTT. Translation: CATLRTSGSGTNTGELFF. The chain combines TRBV19 with TRBJ2-2; 13 bases are a match to TRBD2. V dropped 10 bases and J dropped 0; count of bases not matched to a gene: 11. Germline CDR1 reads LNHDA; CDR2 reads SQIVND (reference sequence). The CDR3 is 18 residues long.

This chain connects TRBV4-2 to TRBJ1-1, with 9 bases that match TRBD1. Trimming removed 2 bases from V and 3 bases from J; junction bases left unmatched: 7. CDR3 length: 16 residues. CDR1 LGHNA and CDR2 YNFKEQ come from the germline V gene. CDR3 bases: TGTGCCAGCAGCCAACCGGGACAGGGATCGTACACTGAAGCTTTCTTT. It codes for CASSQPGQGSYTEAFF.